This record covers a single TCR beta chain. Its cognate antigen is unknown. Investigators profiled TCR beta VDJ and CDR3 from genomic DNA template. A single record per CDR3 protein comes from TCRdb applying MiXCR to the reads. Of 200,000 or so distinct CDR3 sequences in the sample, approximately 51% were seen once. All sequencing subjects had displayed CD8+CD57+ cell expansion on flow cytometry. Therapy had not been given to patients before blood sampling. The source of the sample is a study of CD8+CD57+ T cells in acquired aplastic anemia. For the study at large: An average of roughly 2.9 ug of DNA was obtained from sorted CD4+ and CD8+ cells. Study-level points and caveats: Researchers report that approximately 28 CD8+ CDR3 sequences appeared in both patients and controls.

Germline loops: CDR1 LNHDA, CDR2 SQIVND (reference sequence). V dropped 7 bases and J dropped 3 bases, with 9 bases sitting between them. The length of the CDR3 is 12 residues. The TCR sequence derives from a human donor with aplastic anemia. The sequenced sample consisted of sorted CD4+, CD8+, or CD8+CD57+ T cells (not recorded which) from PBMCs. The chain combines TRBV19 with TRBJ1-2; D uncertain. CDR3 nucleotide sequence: TGTGCCAGTAAACATTGGGACTATGGCTACACCTTC. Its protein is CASKHWDYGYTF. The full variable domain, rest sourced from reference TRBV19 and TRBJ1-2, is DGGITQSPKYLFRKEGQNVTLSCEQNLNHDAMYWYRQDPGQGLRLIYYSQIVNDFQKGDIAEGYSVSREKKESFPLTVTSAQKNPTAFYLCASKHWDYGYTFGSGTRLTVV.